This TCR beta chain was identified in a study of a mutant IDH1 vaccine in newly diagnosed glioma. Across the whole study: Patients came in for eight vaccinations, in weeks 1, 3, 5, 7, 11, 15, 19 and 23. Patients were started on vaccination 4-6 weeks after radiotherapy alone, or with temozolomide cycles. Points from the study as a whole: Seemingly, top peripheral T cell clonotype changes bore no relation to pseudoprogression.

The sample's time point: week 5, during vaccination. Alongside topical imiquimod, each dose of vaccine comprised 300 ug of mutant IDH1 20-mer peptide. The astrocytomas were IDH1-mutant, ATRX-negative, and WHO grade 3 or 4. The length of the CDR3 is 13 residues. Germline loops: CDR1 SNHLY, CDR2 FYNNEI. Trimming pared 6 bases from V and 4 bases from J, leaving 12 bases between. The data were produced by immunoSEQ multiplex PCR, yet TCRdb's version contains in-frame clones alone and is incomplete. Of 45,000 to 70,000 clones listed, over 70% are singletons. A few counts support this clone. Its target is unknown.

This TCR derives from a man between 25 and 39 years old with glioma. The rearrangement uses TRBV2 and TRBJ1-1, with D maybe TRBD1 (5 bases). The material sequenced was PBMCs, taken from a glioma patient whose treatment included an IDH1 peptide vaccine. The CDR3 sequence is CASRGTAGTEAFF. CDR3 DNA: TGTGCCAGCAGAGGGACTGCCGGCACTGAAGCTTTCTTT.